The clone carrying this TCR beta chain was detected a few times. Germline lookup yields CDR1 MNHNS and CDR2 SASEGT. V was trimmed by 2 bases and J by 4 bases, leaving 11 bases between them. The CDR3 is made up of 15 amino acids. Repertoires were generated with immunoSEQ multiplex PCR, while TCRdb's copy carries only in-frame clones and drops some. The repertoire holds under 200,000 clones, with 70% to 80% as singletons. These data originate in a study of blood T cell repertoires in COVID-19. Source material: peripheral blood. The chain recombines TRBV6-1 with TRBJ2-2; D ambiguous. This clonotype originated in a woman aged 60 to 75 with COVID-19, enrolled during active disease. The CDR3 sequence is CASSEFRGSTGELFF. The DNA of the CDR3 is TGTGCCAGCAGTGAATTCCGAGGTTCCACCGGGGAGCTGTTTTTT.